This entry lists 25 T cell receptor beta chains sequenced from one sample in a study of blood T cell repertoires in COVID-19. The repertoire was sequenced with immunoSEQ multiplex PCR; TCRdb's copy has only in-frame clones and lacks some. The sample records over 150,000 clones, around 94% being singletons. Sequenced input: peripheral blood. Every receptor here comes from a man younger than 40 with COVID-19, enrolled during active disease.

The V call is TRBV5-4, the J call TRBJ2-1, with D perhaps TRBD1 (5 bases). From germline, CDR1 is SGHNT and CDR2 YYREEE (reference sequence). This CDR3 contains 14 residues. Trimming cost V 0 bases and J 7 bases, with 11 bases left between them. CDR3 protein: CASSLESGPNEQFF. In DNA form, the CDR3 reads TGTGCCAGCAGCTTGGAATCAGGGCCAAATGAGCAGTTCTTC. Full variable domain (missing parts from reference TRBV5-4 and TRBJ2-1): ETGVTQSPTHLIKTRGQQVTLRCSSQSGHNTVSWYQQALGQGPQFIFQYYREEENGRGNFPPRFSGLQFPNYSSELNVNALELDDSALYLCASSLESGPNEQFFGPGTRLTVL.

This clone was recorded once. V usage is TRBV6-6 and J usage is TRBJ1-2, with 7 bases aligning to TRBD1. The CDR3 totals 15 residues. J was trimmed by 8 bases and V by 6 bases; bases with no gene match: 15. Germline values: CDR1 MNHNY, CDR2 SVGAGI (reference sequence). This CDR3 reads CASSEPLGQVGGYTF. CDR3 in DNA: TGTGCCAGCAGCGAACCCCTCGGACAGGTGGGGGGCTACACCTTC.

The rearrangement joins TRBV19 to TRBJ2-5; the D gene is possibly TRBD1 (6 bases). Germline V gene data show CDR1 as LNHDA and CDR2 as SQIVND (reference sequence). The V end was cut by 6 bases, the J end by 7 bases, with 15 bases between. The CDR3 totals 13 residues. CDR3 sequence reads: CASRPQGLGTQYF. The CDR3 DNA is TGTGCCAGTAGGCCACAGGGTTTAGGGACCCAGTACTTC.

The chain is built from TRBV18 and TRBJ2-6, with D possibly being TRBD1 (5 bases). This CDR3 comprises 17 residues. Germline V lookup: CDR1 KGHSH, CDR2 LQKENI. V shed 3 bases and J shed 1 base, with 13 bases lying between them. CDR3 residues: CASSPTTDSSGANVLTF. CDR3 DNA: TGTGCCAGCTCACCCACGACAGACAGTTCTGGGGCCAACGTCCTGACTTTC.

V is TRBV30 and J is TRBJ1-2; D not certain. This CDR3 has 19 amino acids. Germline values: CDR1 GTSNPN, CDR2 SVGIG (reference sequence). Trimming removed 5 bases from V and 0 bases from J, with 28 bases in between. The CDR3 sequence is CAWVVSGLNTKASNYGYTF. CDR3 bases: TGTGCCTGGGTTGTCAGCGGCCTGAATACCAAGGCATCTAACTATGGCTACACCTTC.

DNA of the CDR3: TGCGCCAGTCAGGACACCGCGAACCCATATGGCTACACCTTC. Protein sequence: CASQDTANPYGYTF. This rearrangement joins TRBV5-1 to TRBJ1-2, with TRBD1 as a possible D gene (5 bases). This CDR3 region has 14 residues. Germline V gene sequence: CDR1 SGHRS, CDR2 YFSETQ. V was cut by 8 bases and J by 5 bases, with 19 bases left in between. The whole variable domain, remainder taken from reference TRBV5-1 and TRBJ1-2, is KAGVTQTPRYLIKTRGQQVTLSCSPISGHRSVSWYQQTPGQGLQFLFEYFSETQRNKGNFPGRFSGRQFSNSRSEMNVSTLELGDSALYLCASQDTANPYGYTFGSGTRLTVV.

The chain recombines TRBV5-1 with TRBJ2-1, with a tentative D call TRBD1 (6 bases). The CDR3 sequence is 17 residues long. V shed 0 bases and J shed 0 bases, with 13 bases lying between them. Per germline, CDR1 SGHRS and CDR2 YFSETQ. DNA for the CDR3: TGCGCCAGCAGCTTGGCTCTTGGACAGAGCTCCTACAATGAGCAGTTCTTC. This sequence encodes CASSLALGQSSYNEQFF.

V gene TRBV9 combines with J gene TRBJ1-3; 9 bases fit TRBD1. V dropped 4 bases and J dropped 7; count of bases not matched to a gene: 9. This CDR3 is built from 15 residues. Germline values: CDR1 SGDLS, CDR2 YYNGEE. The CDR3 loop is CASSPLEGTGNTIYF. Written as DNA, the CDR3 is TGTGCCAGCAGCCCTCTGGAGGGGACAGGGAACACCATATATTTT.

J is TRBJ1-1 and V is TRBV7-9; TRBD1 matches 7 bases. V dropped 1 base and J dropped 1; count of bases not matched to a gene: 3. The CDR3 has 15 residues. Germline CDR1 and CDR2: SEHNR and FQNEAQ (reference sequence). CDR3 in amino acids: CASSLGQGTNTEAFF. CDR3 nucleotide sequence: TGTGCCAGCAGCTTAGGACAGGGAACGAACACTGAAGCTTTCTTT.

This clone is a singleton in its sample. This chain links TRBV19 with TRBJ1-1; D not resolved. Germline V CDR1 and CDR2: LNHDA, SQIVND (reference sequence). The CDR3 extends over 15 amino acids. Trimming removed 3 bases from V and 0 bases from J, with 11 bases in between. The CDR3 sequence is CASSMVNSMNTEAFF. CDR3 DNA sequence: TGTGCCAGTAGTATGGTTAACAGTATGAACACTGAAGCTTTCTTT.

J is TRBJ1-5 and V is TRBV6-2 or TRBV6-3; TRBD1 agrees at 9 bases. The V segment lost 6 bases and the J segment 0 bases; nucleotides outside the gene matches: 9. Looked up from germline, CDR1 is MNHEY and CDR2 is SVGEGT. This CDR3 comprises 17 residues. As DNA, the CDR3 is TGTGCCAGCAGCCAACCTACAGGGGGCTATAGCAATCAGCCCCAGCATTTT. Translating gives CASSQPTGGYSNQPQHF.

In this sample, this clone turned up once. This chain uses TRBV5-1 with TRBJ1-4, with 7 positions matching TRBD1. Trimming at V came to 0 bases and at J to 8 bases, leaving 7 bases not matched to a gene. Germline V gene lookup returns CDR1 SGHRS and CDR2 YFSETQ. The CDR3 has 15 amino acids. As DNA, the CDR3 is TGCGCCAGCAGCTTGGGACAGGGTTCCGGAGAAAAACTGTTTTTT. This encodes CASSLGQGSGEKLFF.

There are a few counts of this clone. This rearrangement joins TRBV7-9 to TRBJ1-4; D remains ambiguous. V lost 1 base, J lost 8 bases, and 5 bases lay in between. Germline assignment: CDR1 SEHNR and CDR2 FQNEAQ (reference sequence). The length of the CDR3 is 12 residues. The DNA for the CDR3 is TGTGCCAGCAGCTTAGGGAGCGAAAAACTGTTTTTT. Residues: CASSLGSEKLFF.

V gene TRBV30 combines with J gene TRBJ1-1; D remains ambiguous. CDR3 length: 10 amino acids. Per germline, CDR1 GTSNPN and CDR2 SVGIG (reference sequence). Trimming removed 1 base at V and 11 bases at J, with 8 bases between. The CDR3 spells CAWSGFRAFF. CDR3 sequence (DNA): TGTGCCTGGAGTGGATTCAGGGCTTTCTTT.

The chain employs TRBV7-3 and TRBJ1-3; a possible D gene is TRBD1 (5 bases). V dropped 2 bases and J dropped 2 bases, with 13 bases sitting between them. The germline V gene encodes CDR1 SGHTA and CDR2 FQGTGA. The CDR3 is 16 residues long. CDR3: CASSLQGLGTGNTIYF. The DNA of the CDR3 is TGTGCCAGCAGCTTACAGGGTCTTGGAACTGGAAACACCATATATTTT.

As concerns this clone: One end of the junction is discordant with germline, which a read error may explain. The chain links TRBV9 to TRBJ1-2, with D unresolved. CDR1 and CDR2 (germline): SGDLS, YYNGEE. The CDR3 extends over 11 amino acids. CDR3 DNA sequence: TGTGCCAGCAGCACCCGACAAGGTCTGGCCTTC. Translation: CASSTRQGLAF.

The chain uses TRBV6-5 and TRBJ1-2; 7 bases line up with TRBD1. This CDR3 contains 13 residues. V lost 6 bases, J lost 1 base, and 2 bases stayed unmatched. Germline CDR1 MNHEY, CDR2 SVGAGI. The CDR3 region is CASRGGYNYGYTF. In nucleotides, the CDR3 is TGTGCCAGCAGAGGGGGCTATAACTATGGCTACACCTTC.

The genes are TRBV6-5 and TRBJ2-5; a weak D match, TRBD1 (5 bases). V gave up 5 bases and J gave up 2 bases, with 12 bases separating them. CDR3 length: 14 residues. Germline CDR1 MNHEY, CDR2 SVGAGI. The CDR3 here is CASSLQGRQETQYF. Here the CDR3 DNA reads TGTGCCAGCAGTCTTCAGGGTCGTCAAGAGACCCAGTACTTC.

The J gene is TRBJ2-1, the V gene TRBV12-5, with TRBD2 identical over 10 bases. CDR1 and CDR2 from the germline V gene are LGHNT and FRNRAP. V lost 3 bases to trimming and J lost 4 bases; unmatched junction nucleotides: 3. The CDR3 has 15 residues. Here the CDR3 DNA reads TGTGCTAGTGGTTTTGGTAGCGGGGGGTACAATGAGCAGTTCTTC. As protein: CASGFGSGGYNEQFF. Together with reference TRBV12-5 and TRBJ2-1, the CDR3 gives the full variable domain: DARVTQTPRHKVTEMGQEVTMRCQPILGHNTVFWYRQTMMQGLELLAYFRNRAPLDDSGMPKDRFSAEMPDATLATLKIQPSEPRDSAVYFCASGFGSGGYNEQFFGPGTRLTVL.

CDR3 nucleotides: TGTGCCAGCAGCCCGGACAGGGGATCGGCCTACGAGCAGTACTTC. Translating gives CASSPDRGSAYEQYF. This chain uses TRBV7-2 with TRBJ2-7, with 9 bases aligning to TRBD1. Germline V gene data show CDR1 as SGHTA and CDR2 as FQGNSA. V trimming: 5 bases; J trimming: 2 bases; junction bases outside the gene matches: 7. The CDR3 is 15 residues long.

CDR3 bases: TGTGCCAGCTCATCTAGGACAGGGCTTCAGCCCCAGCATTTT. It is translated as CASSSRTGLQPQHF. The chain combines TRBV18 with TRBJ1-5, with 8 bases fitting TRBD1. Germline V gene sequence: CDR1 KGHSH, CDR2 LQKENI. This CDR3 has 14 amino acids. V lost 5 bases, J lost 6 bases, and 6 bases stayed unmatched.

The rearrangement links TRBV11-3 to TRBJ2-2; D gene uncertain. Germline V lookup: CDR1 SGHNT, CDR2 YENEEA. The CDR3 sequence is 12 residues long. Trimming pared 6 bases from V and 9 bases from J, leaving 11 bases between. The CDR3 loop is CASSRGSRELFF. The CDR3, as DNA: TGTGCCAGCAGTCGCGGATCTCGGGAGCTGTTTTTT. The full variable domain, completed using reference TRBV11-3 and TRBJ2-2, is EAGVVQSPRYKIIEKKQPVAFWCNPISGHNTLYWYLQNLGQGPELLIRYENEEAVDDSQLPKDRFSAERLKGVDSTLKIQPAELGDSAVYLCASSRGSRELFFGEGSRLTVL.

The rearrangement links TRBV10-3 to TRBJ1-6; 9 positions agree with TRBD1. Germline-derived CDR1 and CDR2 are ENHRY and SYGVKD. V lost 6 bases and J lost 7; bases outside the gene matches: 13. The CDR3 sequence is 17 residues long. In DNA, the CDR3 is TGTGCCATCAGCAGCCCCACAGGACAGGGGCGGAATTCACCCCTCCACTTT. It specifies CAISSPTGQGRNSPLHF.

As DNA, the CDR3 is TGCGCCAGCAGCCAATTACAGGGCCGGAACACTGAAGCTTTCTTT. Translated: CASSQLQGRNTEAFF. The rearrangement uses TRBV4-1 and TRBJ1-1; D may be TRBD1 (6 bases). Deletions cut 2 bases from V and 1 base from J, with 11 bases between. Per germline, CDR1 MGHRA and CDR2 YSYEKL. The CDR3 is 15 residues long.

The V gene is TRBV5-5, the J gene TRBJ1-1; 7 bases align to TRBD1. Trimming at V came to 4 bases and at J to 0 bases, leaving 9 bases not matched to a gene. The germline V gene encodes CDR1 SGHKS and CDR2 YYEKEE (reference sequence). There are 16 residues in the CDR3. CDR3 sequence: CASSRDRDIMNTEAFF. The DNA of the CDR3 is TGTGCCAGCAGCAGAGACAGGGATATCATGAACACTGAAGCTTTCTTT.